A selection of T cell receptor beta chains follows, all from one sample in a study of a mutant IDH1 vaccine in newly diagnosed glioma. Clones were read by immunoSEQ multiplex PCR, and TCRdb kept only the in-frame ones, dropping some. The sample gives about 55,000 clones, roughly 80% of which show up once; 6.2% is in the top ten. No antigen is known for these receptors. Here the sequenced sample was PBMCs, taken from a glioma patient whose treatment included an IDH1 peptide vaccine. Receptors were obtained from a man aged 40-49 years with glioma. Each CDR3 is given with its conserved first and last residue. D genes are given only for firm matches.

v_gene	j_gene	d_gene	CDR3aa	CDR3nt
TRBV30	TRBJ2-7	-	CAWSVHPGRTYEQYF	TGTGCCTGGAGTGTACACCCAGGGCGGACCTACGAGCAGTACTTC
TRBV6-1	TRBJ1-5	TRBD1	CASSGGQGVGQPQHF	TGTGCCAGCAGTGGGGGACAGGGGGTTGGTCAGCCCCAGCATTTT
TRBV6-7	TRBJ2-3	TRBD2	CASSGPLAGGPSDTQYF	TGTGCCAGCAGTGGTCCTCTAGCGGGGGGGCCATCAGATACGCAGTATTTT
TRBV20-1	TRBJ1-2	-	CSARGDYGYTF	TGCAGTGCTAGAGGGGACTATGGCTACACCTTC
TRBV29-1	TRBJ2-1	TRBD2	CSERGASREQFF	TGCAGCGAGCGGGGGGCGTCACGTGAGCAGTTCTTC
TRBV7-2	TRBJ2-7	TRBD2	CASSGSGGGQYF	TGTGCCAGCAGCGGTAGCGGGGGGGGGCAGTACTTC
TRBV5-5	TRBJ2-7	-	CASSSGQKYPGARIEQYF	TGTGCCAGCAGCTCCGGACAGAAATACCCAGGGGCGAGGATCGAGCAGTACTTC
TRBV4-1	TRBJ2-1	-	CASSEQTSSYNEQFF	TGCGCCAGCAGCGAACAGACGAGCTCCTACAATGAGCAGTTCTTC
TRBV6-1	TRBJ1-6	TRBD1	CASTAGTGGNSPLHF	TGTGCCAGCACCGCCGGGACAGGGGGAAATTCACCCCTCCACTTT
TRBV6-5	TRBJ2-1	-	CASSKTSKNHNEQFF	TGTGCCAGCAGCAAAACTTCAAAAAACCACAATGAGCAGTTCTTC
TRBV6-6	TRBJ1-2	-	CASSSVRSRDGYTF	TGTGCCAGCAGTTCCGTCCGTAGTAGGGATGGCTACACCTTC
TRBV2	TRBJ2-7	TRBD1	CASSGTGGLYEQYF	TGTGCCAGCAGTGGGACAGGGGGTCTATACGAGCAGTACTTC
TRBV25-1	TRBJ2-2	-	CASTVGGIGELFF	TGTGCCAGCACTGTCGGGGGTATCGGGGAGCTGTTTTTT
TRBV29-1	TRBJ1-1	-	CSVTGGGNTEAFF	TGCAGCGTTACCGGGGGGGGGAACACTGAAGCTTTCTTT
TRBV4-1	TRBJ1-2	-	CASSPVGALGDGYTF	TGCGCCAGCAGCCCGGTGGGGGCCTTGGGCGATGGCTACACCTTC
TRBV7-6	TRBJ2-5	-	CASAKGPETQYF	TGTGCCAGCGCTAAGGGCCCGGAGACCCAGTACTTC
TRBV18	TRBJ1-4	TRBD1	CASSPRPATGNEKLFF	TGTGCCAGCTCACCCCGGCCTGCGACAGGGAATGAAAAACTGTTTTTT